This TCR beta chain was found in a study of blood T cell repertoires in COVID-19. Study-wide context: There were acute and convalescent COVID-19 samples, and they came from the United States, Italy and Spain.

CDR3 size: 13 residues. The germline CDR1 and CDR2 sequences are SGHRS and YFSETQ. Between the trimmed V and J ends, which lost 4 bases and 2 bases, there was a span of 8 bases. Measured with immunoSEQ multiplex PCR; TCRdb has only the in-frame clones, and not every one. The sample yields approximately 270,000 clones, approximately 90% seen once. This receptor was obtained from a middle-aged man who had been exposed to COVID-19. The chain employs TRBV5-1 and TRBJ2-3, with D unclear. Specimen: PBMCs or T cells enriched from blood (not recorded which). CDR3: CASSPFPTDTQYF. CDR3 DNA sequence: TGCGCCAGCAGCCCTTTCCCCACAGATACGCAGTATTTT.